Each of the 10 T cell receptor beta chains below was sequenced from the same sample in a study of cytomegalovirus exposure and HLA in healthy donors. PCR amplification relied on 60 Vbeta primers (plus 13 Jbeta primers). TCRdb keeps only in-frame clones here, not all; method: immunoSEQ multiplex PCR. The profile shows around 74,000 clones, around 78% of them singletons. The sample taken for sequencing was PBMCs. The receptors stem from a man aged 35 to 55 in good health and CMV-seronegative.

This rearrangement joins TRBV7-9 to TRBJ2-3; D not resolved. CDR1 and CDR2 (germline): SEHNR, FQNEAQ (reference sequence). There are 13 residues in the CDR3. Trimming took 8 bases from V and 2 from J, leaving 11 bases between them. CDR3 sequence reads: CASPRVDTDTQYF. The CDR3 region has the DNA TGTGCCAGCCCCCGGGTGGACACAGATACGCAGTATTTT.

The rearrangement links TRBV5-1 to TRBJ2-5; TRBD2 aligns across 8 bases. Germline V CDR1 and CDR2: SGHRS, YFSETQ. The trim removed 4 bases at V and 5 bases at J, leaving 7 bases unmatched. This CDR3 contains 14 residues. CDR3 sequence: CASSPAGGRETQYF. As DNA, the CDR3 is TGCGCCAGCAGCCCGGCGGGGGGACGGGAGACCCAGTACTTC.

The chain recombines TRBV5-1 with TRBJ1-2, with D possibly being TRBD1 (5 bases). The CDR3 has 13 amino acids. Germline CDR1 and CDR2: SGHRS and YFSETQ. V gave up 0 bases and J gave up 7 bases, with 10 bases separating them. The chain's CDR3 is CASSLGQNGGYTF. The CDR3 DNA is TGCGCCAGCAGCTTGGGACAGAACGGTGGCTACACCTTC.

V and J are TRBV6-6 and TRBJ1-6; 7 bases align to TRBD1. J gave up 10 bases and V 7 bases, and 7 bases lay outside the gene matches. The length of the CDR3 is 13 residues. Germline CDR1 MNHNY, CDR2 SVGAGI (reference sequence). For the CDR3, the DNA is TGTGCCAGCAAAGGGACAGAGTCGTCACCCCTCCACTTT. Translating gives CASKGTESSPLHF.

The chain is built from TRBV7-8 and TRBJ1-2, with no clear D. The CDR3 is 13 residues long. The germline V gene has CDR1 SGHVS and CDR2 FQNEAQ. Trimming took 5 bases from V and 8 from J, leaving 15 bases between them. CDR3 region: CASSRAGTGGYTF. The CDR3 nucleotides are TGTGCCAGCAGCCGCGCCGGAACGGGGGGCTACACCTTC. The entire variable domain, with the rest obtained from reference TRBV7-8 and TRBJ1-2, is as follows: GAGVSQSPRYKVAKRGQDVALRCDPISGHVSLFWYQQALGQGPEFLTYFQNEAQLDKSGLPSDRFFAERPEGSVSTLKIQRTQQEDSAVYLCASSRAGTGGYTFGSGTRLTVV.

This sequence joins TRBV7-2 and TRBJ2-2, with D possibly matching TRBD1 (5 bases). This CDR3 region has 16 residues. Germline V lookup: CDR1 SGHTA, CDR2 FQGNSA. Trimming pared 4 bases from V and 0 bases from J, leaving 12 bases between. CDR3 sequence (DNA): TGTGCCAGCAGCTACAGGACCGCGCCGAACACCGGGGAGCTGTTTTTT. This codes for CASSYRTAPNTGELFF.

V is TRBV7-2 and J is TRBJ2-7, with D possibly being TRBD1 (5 bases). CDR3 length: 15 residues. Trimming took off 2 bases at V and 5 bases at J, with 16 bases between the two ends. Germline CDR1 and CDR2: SGHTA and FQGNSA. In DNA, the CDR3 is TGTGCCAGCAGCTTACCCAACCCAGGGATCCACGAGCAGTACTTC. Translation: CASSLPNPGIHEQYF.

This chain uses TRBV5-5 with TRBJ1-2, with TRBD1 identical over 9 bases. The germline gives CDR1 SGHKS, CDR2 YYEKEE (reference sequence). J gave up 8 bases and V 4 bases, and 6 bases lay outside the gene matches. CDR3 length: 13 residues. The CDR3 spells CASSDGQGRGYTF. Written as DNA, the CDR3 is TGTGCCAGCAGCGACGGACAGGGGCGCGGCTACACCTTC.

The rearrangement joins TRBV9 to TRBJ2-3; 9 positions agree with TRBD1. V lost 0 bases, J lost 0 bases, and 8 bases stayed unmatched. The germline V gene encodes CDR1 SGDLS and CDR2 YYNGEE. CDR3 size: 18 residues. CDR3 DNA sequence: TGTGCCAGCAGCGTAGTTTATACCGGGACAGGGAGCACAGATACGCAGTATTTT. Its protein is CASSVVYTGTGSTDTQYF.

J is TRBJ1-3 and V is TRBV28; D might be TRBD1 (5 bases). Between the trimmed V and J ends, which lost 5 bases and 4 bases, there was a span of 15 bases. Germline lookup yields CDR1 MDHEN and CDR2 SYDVKM. This CDR3 spans 15 amino acids. CDR3 amino acids: CASSGGEFWGNTIYF. DNA for the CDR3: TGTGCCAGCAGTGGAGGGGAGTTCTGGGGAAACACCATATATTTT.